This T cell receptor beta chain was observed in a study of blood T cells in healthy people across ages. Points from the study as a whole: The long-lived group displayed more naive CD4+ cells, plus higher diversity, than the aged donors did.

This clonotype came up once. Its antigen is as yet unknown. The CDR3 totals 16 residues. A second PCR, run for about 7 to 12 cycles, used a sample-barcoded 5' primer plus a J-beta primer mix. TCRdb itself ran the 5' RACE reads through MiXCR, one entry per CDR3 protein. The sample includes roughly 790,000 distinct CDR3 sequences, approximately 39% of them seen just once. Each sample yielded at least 5.5 micrograms of PBMC total RNA. This rearrangement joins TRBV21-1 to TRBJ1-2; the table's D gene call, TRBD1, was not cross checked with the DNA. TRBV21-1 is a documented pseudogene. The sample was blood. The receptor was derived from an older woman in good health. The CDR3 sequence: CASSDPDRPSYYGYTF. In DNA, the CDR3 is TGTGCCAGCAGCGATCCGGACAGGCCCTCGTACTATGGCTACACCTTC.